This T cell receptor (beta chain) originates from a study of blood T cell repertoires in COVID-19. Study in general: Researchers got acute and convalescent COVID-19 samples from the United States, Italy and Spain. The analysed material was cDNA or gDNA that came from T cells, B-cell-depleted T cells, or PBMCs.

There are 12 residues in the CDR3. The germline CDR1 and CDR2 sequences are SGHVS and FNYEAQ. Trimming took off 1 base at V and 12 bases at J, with 10 bases between the two ends. Assay used: immunoSEQ multiplex PCR; TCRdb lists only in-frame clones, some missing. The table has 240,000 or so clones, almost 85% seen once. In this sample, this clone turned up once. The rearrangement links TRBV7-6 to TRBJ2-1; D is perhaps TRBD2 (7 bases). This clonotype originated in an elderly woman with acute or convalescent COVID-19. Sequenced: peripheral blood. In DNA form, the CDR3 reads TGTGCCAGCAGCTTAGAAGGGGGGGGGCAGTTCTTC. Protein sequence: CASSLEGGGQFF.